This T cell receptor beta chain is drawn from a study of control samples from healthy donors and cancer patients. CDR1 and CDR2 (germline): MDHEN, SYDVKM. V was cut by 8 bases and J by 4 bases, with 9 bases left in between. The CDR3 totals 12 residues. The table came from immunoSEQ multiplex PCR; TCRdb's copy has only in-frame clones and leaves some out. The profile shows 70,000 to 75,000 clones, about 95% of them singletons. This TCR was recovered from a woman under 40 in good health. V and J are TRBV28 and TRBJ1-5; no definite D call. The sequencing sample was made of blood. CDR3 region: CASLAGNQPQHF. CDR3 in DNA: TGTGCCAGCTTAGCTGGGAATCAGCCCCAGCATTTT. Full variable domain (outside the CDR3, taken from reference TRBV28 and TRBJ1-5): DVKVTQSSRYLVKRTGEKVFLECVQDMDHENMFWYRQDPGLGLRLIYFSYDVKMKEKGDIPEGYSVSREKKERFSLILESASTNQTSMYLCASLAGNQPQHFGDGTRLSIL.